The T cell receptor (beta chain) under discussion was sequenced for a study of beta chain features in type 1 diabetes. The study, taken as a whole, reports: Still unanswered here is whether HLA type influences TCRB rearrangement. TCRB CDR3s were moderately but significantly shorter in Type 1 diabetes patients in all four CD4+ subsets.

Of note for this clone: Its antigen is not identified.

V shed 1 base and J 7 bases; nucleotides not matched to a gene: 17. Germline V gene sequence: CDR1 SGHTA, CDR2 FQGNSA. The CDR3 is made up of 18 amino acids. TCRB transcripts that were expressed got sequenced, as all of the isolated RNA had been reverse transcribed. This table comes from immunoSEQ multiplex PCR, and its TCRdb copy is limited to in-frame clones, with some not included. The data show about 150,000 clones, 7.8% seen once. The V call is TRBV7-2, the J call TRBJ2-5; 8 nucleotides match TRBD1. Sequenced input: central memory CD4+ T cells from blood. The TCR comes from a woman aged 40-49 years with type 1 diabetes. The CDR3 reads CASSLGQGSGQSGRTQYF. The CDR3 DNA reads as TGTGCCAGCAGCTTAGGACAGGGGTCAGGACAGAGCGGTAGGACCCAGTACTTC.